The entry that follows covers one TCR beta chain sequence. Its target antigen remains unknown. No base quality information exists; no much larger clone differs at one position. The data originate from a study of identical twins (dated by TCRdb to the mid-2010s). Describing the broader study: To test whether fetal clonotypes persist, the study used deep sequencing on TCR alpha and beta repertoires from monozygotic twins, unrelated adults of various ages, and cord blood. Replicate twin experiments were performed at different times using different library preparation protocols to rule out contamination. Results the study describes overall, beyond this receptor: Excess twin sharing in beta out-of-frame sequences was weaker because fewer shared sequences lowered the signal-to-noise ratio. Fewer insertions were carried by abundant cord blood beta clonotypes, a similar but weaker trend appeared in young adult naive repertoires, and no such trend appeared in memory repertoires. Out-of-frame TCR alpha sharing in monozygotic twins was systematically underestimated by recombination models, whereas sharing between unrelated individuals was in agreement with the recombination models. Invariant T cells such as MAIT and iNKT could partly confound zero-insertion analyses, although diverse VJ usage argued against such confounding for most clonotypes. Out-of-frame TCR alpha sequences shared between twins showed an excess of low generation-probability sequences compared with coincidental sharing between unrelated individuals. Conclusions relied on cross-sectional statistical analysis, since the same donors could not be followed over many years.

Library preparation used 5' RACE. These reads were obtained on an Illumina HiSeq 2000. A universal primer binding site was introduced by template switching, and a unique molecular identifier was present in the final cDNA, enabling accurate counting of TCR cDNA molecules. First-strand cDNA for TCR alpha and beta chains was synthesized from specific primers in the conserved constant-segment region. To control for contamination, every cDNA library carried two barcodes: a SMART-Mk sample barcode plus Illumina barcodes. TruSeq adapter sequences and Illumina sample barcodes were added in two successive PCR steps. The Illumina HiSeq platform was used with custom primers to sequence TCR alpha and beta cDNA libraries. The source study handled its data this way. MiGEC processed the raw reads to extract unique molecular identifiers, while MiXCR was used to determine the CDR3 positions. For each individual, recombination models were inferred using an EM algorithm with the repgenHMM and IGoR tools. Shared clonotype analysis was performed with the tcR package in R, normalizing sharing by the product of cloneset sizes. To study raw recombination without the effects of thymic and clonal selection, out-of-frame nonproductive sequences were analyzed. Through fastp at Q25 and MiXCR, TCRdb rebuilt clones from the public reads, retaining in-frame beta chains. Every distinct CDR3 protein forms one entry, paired with its most common genes and DNA. The V and J calls here are based on TCRdb, not the publication. Present in this sample are around 470,000 distinct CDR3 sequences, 14% of which were seen just once. Together, the top ten hold around 0.48% of the sample.

The CDR3 runs 17 amino acids, cysteine and phenylalanine included. The retained sequence is limited to the CDR3, 51 bases, with the frame set at the first base. The germline V gene provides CDR1 SGHAT and CDR2 FQNNGV. Trimming accounts for 0 bases at V and 2 bases at J, while the number of junction bases matched to no gene is 4. Every donor was a healthy Caucasian. Three pairs of female monozygotic twins, all aged roughly 18 to 29 years, were included in the twin cohort. Positive isolation kits from Invitrogen were used to isolate CD4+ and CD8+ T cell populations. The same sample was also used in a study of yellow fever vaccine responses in identical twins. According to the second study: The T cell response to vaccination in identical twins was reported by the authors to appear partly convergent and partly personalized. In identical twins, the study followed T cell clones that responded to the vaccine with precision.

The V gene is TRBV11-2 and the J gene is TRBJ2-3, with TRBD2 identical over 11 junction bases. Specimen: CD4+ T cells sorted from blood. The TCR comes from a woman younger than 35 in good health. CDR3 protein: CASSLDLAGGLTDTQYF. The nucleotide sequence is TGTGCCAGCAGCTTAGATCTAGCGGGAGGCCTCACAGATACGCAGTATTTT.